The rows below give T cell receptor beta chains drawn from one sample of a study of CD8 T cells in ankylosing spondylitis. TCRdb used MiXCR to reprocess the 5' RACE reads, holding one entry per CDR3 protein. This sample has 450,000 to 550,000 distinct CDR3 sequences; under 5.5% occur once, and the top ten carry roughly 3.5%. Source material: blood, either unsorted or a sorted T cell fraction (not recorded which). The source of these receptors is a male donor with ankylosing spondylitis. CDR3s include the opening cysteine and the closing phenylalanine or tryptophan. Fields, in order: J gene, V gene, CDR3 protein.

J: TRBJ2-7; V: TRBV27; CDR3: CASESVMPYEQYF
J: TRBJ1-2; V: TRBV6-2/TRBV6-3; CDR3: CASSRPEGRPGF
J: TRBJ2-5; V: TRBV29-1; CDR3: CSVWGNEETQYF
J: TRBJ2-3; V: TRBV20-1; CDR3: CSGARGGAILGDTQYF
J: TRBJ2-1; V: TRBV18; CDR3: CASSPYSGNYNEQFF
J: TRBJ1-1; V: TRBV7-9; CDR3: CASGDRVYAEAFF
J: TRBJ2-1; V: TRBV2; CDR3: CASSAGWYGDEQFF
J: TRBJ2-2; V: TRBV5-1; CDR3: CASSLASRQGRNTGELFF
J: TRBJ2-7; V: TRBV29-1; CDR3: CSAMTGTVYEQYF
J: TRBJ2-5; V: TRBV3-1; CDR3: CASSQTRGSPWETQYF
J: TRBJ1-1; V: TRBV27; CDR3: CASSRRWQGERNTEAFF
J: TRBJ1-1; V: TRBV5-6; CDR3: CASSLGQGPTEAFF
J: TRBJ2-3; V: TRBV20-1; CDR3: CSAGRRTSDQYF
J: TRBJ2-1; V: TRBV6-2/TRBV6-3; CDR3: CASSYSDTRGRQFF
J: TRBJ2-7; V: TRBV28; CDR3: CASSFPNPGGEQYF
J: TRBJ2-3; V: TRBV9; CDR3: CASSGGPWDTQYF